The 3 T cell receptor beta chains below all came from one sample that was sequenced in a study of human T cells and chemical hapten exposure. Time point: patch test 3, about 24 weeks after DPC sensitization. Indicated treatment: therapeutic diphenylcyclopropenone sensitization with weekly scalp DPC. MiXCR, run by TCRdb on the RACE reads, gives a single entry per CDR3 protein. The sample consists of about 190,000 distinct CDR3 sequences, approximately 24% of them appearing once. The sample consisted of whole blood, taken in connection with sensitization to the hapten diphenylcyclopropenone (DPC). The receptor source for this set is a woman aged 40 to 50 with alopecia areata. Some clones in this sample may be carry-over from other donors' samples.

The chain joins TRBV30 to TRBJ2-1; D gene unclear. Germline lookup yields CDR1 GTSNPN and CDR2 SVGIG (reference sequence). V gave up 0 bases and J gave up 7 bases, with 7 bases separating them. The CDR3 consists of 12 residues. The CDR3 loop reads CAWSVLWNEQFF. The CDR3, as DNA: TGTGCCTGGAGTGTACTATGGAATGAGCAGTTCTTC. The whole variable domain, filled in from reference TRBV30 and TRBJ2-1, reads SQTIHQWPATLVQPVGSPLSLECTVEGTSNPNLYWYRQAAGRGLQLLFYSVGIGQISSEVPQNLSASRPQDRQFILSSKKLLLSDSGFYLCAWSVLWNEQFFGPGTRLTVL.

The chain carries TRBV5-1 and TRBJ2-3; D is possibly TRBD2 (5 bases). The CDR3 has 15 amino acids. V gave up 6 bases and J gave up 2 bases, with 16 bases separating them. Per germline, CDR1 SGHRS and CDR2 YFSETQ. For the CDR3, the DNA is TGCGCCAGCAAGGCCGGACTCACCCTCACAGATACGCAGTATTTT. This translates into CASKAGLTLTDTQYF.

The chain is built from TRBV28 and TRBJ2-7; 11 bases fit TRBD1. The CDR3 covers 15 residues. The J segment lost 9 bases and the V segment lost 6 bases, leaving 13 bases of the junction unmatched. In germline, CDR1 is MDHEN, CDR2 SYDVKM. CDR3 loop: CASSRTGTGGEGQYF. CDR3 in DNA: TGTGCCAGCAGCCGCACCGGGACAGGGGGGGAGGGGCAGTACTTC. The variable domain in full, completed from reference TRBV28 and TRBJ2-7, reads DVKVTQSSRYLVKRTGEKVFLECVQDMDHENMFWYRQDPGLGLRLIYFSYDVKMKEKGDIPEGYSVSREKKERFSLILESASTNQTSMYLCASSRTGTGGEGQYFGPGTRLTVT.